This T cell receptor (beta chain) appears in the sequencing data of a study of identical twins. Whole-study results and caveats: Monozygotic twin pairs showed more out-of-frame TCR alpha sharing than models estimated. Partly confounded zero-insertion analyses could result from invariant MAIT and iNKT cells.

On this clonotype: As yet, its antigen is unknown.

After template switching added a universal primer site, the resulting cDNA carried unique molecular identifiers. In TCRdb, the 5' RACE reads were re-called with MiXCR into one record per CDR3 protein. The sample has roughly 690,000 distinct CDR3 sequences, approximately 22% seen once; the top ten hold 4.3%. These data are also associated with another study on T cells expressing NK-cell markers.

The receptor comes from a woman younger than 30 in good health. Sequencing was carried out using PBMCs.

For the CDR3, the DNA is TGCGCCAGCAGCTTGGAGCGCAGGGGGGACGAGCAGTACTTC. Its protein product is CASSLERRGDEQYF. V and J are TRBV5-1 and TRBJ2-7; D possibly corresponds to TRBD1 (7 bases). Germline CDR1 and CDR2: SGHRS and YFSETQ. The V gene lost 0 bases and the J gene lost 5 bases, with 12 bases spanning the gap. The CDR3 contains 14 residues. Drawing the rest from reference TRBV5-1 and TRBJ2-7, the complete variable domain is KAGVTQTPRYLIKTRGQQVTLSCSPISGHRSVSWYQQTPGQGLQFLFEYFSETQRNKGNFPGRFSGRQFSNSRSEMNVSTLELGDSALYLCASSLERRGDEQYFGPGTRLTVT.